This TCR beta chain appears in the sequencing data of a study of blood T cell repertoires in COVID-19. Only in-frame clones appear in the TCRdb table, and some are missing; sequencing was by immunoSEQ multiplex PCR. This table holds 300,000 to 350,000 clones, 88% found once. The CDR3 totals 16 residues. V dropped 4 bases and J dropped 11; count of bases not matched to a gene: 15. CDR1 is SGHTS and CDR2 is YDEGEE in the germline V gene. This sequence was found in a woman between 25 and 40 years old with COVID-19, enrolled during active disease. The chain uses TRBV5-8 and TRBJ1-2; 12 bases are shared with TRBD1. Sample: peripheral blood. CDR3 sequence reads: CASSTWDRGPARLYTF. CDR3 nucleotides: TGTGCCAGCAGCACCTGGGACAGGGGGCCGGCAAGATTGTACACCTTC.